The subject of this entry is one T cell receptor beta chain. In the source study's methods: Amplification with reference gene primers provided the estimates of nucleated cell counts. Only in-frame clones appear in the TCRdb table, and some are missing; sequencing was by immunoSEQ multiplex PCR. That table supplies the V and J calls and clone size; D and trimming were determined from the DNA. The sample yields around 130,000 clones, around 85% seen once. These data are taken from a study of blood T cell repertoires in COVID-19. In the study overall: Samples taken during acute and convalescent COVID-19 were collected in the United States, Italy and Spain. PBMCs, B-cell-depleted T cells, or T cells were the source of the cDNA or gDNA that made up the material.

The sample taken for sequencing was peripheral blood. This TCR came from a man in his sixties with acute or convalescent COVID-19.

CDR3 sequence (DNA): TGTGCCAGCAGTCCCCTCCCGGTCTATAATTCACCCCTCCACTTT. Its protein is CASSPLPVYNSPLHF. The chain has TRBV28 and TRBJ1-6, with D uncertain. The CDR3 spans 15 residues. Trimming cost V 5 bases and J 3 bases, with 11 bases left between them. Germline lookup yields CDR1 MDHEN and CDR2 SYDVKM.